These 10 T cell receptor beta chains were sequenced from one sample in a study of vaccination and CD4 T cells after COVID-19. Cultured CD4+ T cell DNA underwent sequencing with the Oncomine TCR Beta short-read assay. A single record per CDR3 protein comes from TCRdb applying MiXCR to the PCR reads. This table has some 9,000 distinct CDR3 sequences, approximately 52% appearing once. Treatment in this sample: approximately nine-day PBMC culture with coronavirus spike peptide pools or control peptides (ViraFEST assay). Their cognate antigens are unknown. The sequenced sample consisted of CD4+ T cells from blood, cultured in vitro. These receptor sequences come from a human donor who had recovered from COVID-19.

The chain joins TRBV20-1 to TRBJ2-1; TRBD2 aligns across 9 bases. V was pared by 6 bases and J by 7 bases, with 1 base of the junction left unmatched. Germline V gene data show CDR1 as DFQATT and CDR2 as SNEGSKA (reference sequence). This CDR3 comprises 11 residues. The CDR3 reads CSAGLANEQFF. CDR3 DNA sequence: TGCAGTGCGGGACTAGCAAATGAGCAGTTCTTC.

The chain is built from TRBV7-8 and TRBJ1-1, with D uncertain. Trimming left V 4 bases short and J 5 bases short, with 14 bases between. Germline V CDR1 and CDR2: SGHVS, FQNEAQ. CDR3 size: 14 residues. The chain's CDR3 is CASSSPALRTEAFF. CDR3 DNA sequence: TGTGCCAGCAGCTCCCCGGCCCTTAGGACTGAAGCTTTCTTT.

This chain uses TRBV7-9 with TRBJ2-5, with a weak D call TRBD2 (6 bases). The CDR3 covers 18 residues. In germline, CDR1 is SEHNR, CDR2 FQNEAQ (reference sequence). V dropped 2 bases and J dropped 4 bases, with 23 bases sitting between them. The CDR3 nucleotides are TGTGCCAGCAGCTTACTCGCACGGGAGCCCCGGGGTAGAGAGACCCAGTACTTC. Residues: CASSLLAREPRGRETQYF. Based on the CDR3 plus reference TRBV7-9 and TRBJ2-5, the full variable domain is DTGVSQNPRHKITKRGQNVTFRCDPISEHNRLYWYRQTLGQGPEFLTYFQNEAQLEKSRLLSDRFSAERPKGSFSTLEIQRTEQGDSAMYLCASSLLAREPRGRETQYFGPGTRLLVL.

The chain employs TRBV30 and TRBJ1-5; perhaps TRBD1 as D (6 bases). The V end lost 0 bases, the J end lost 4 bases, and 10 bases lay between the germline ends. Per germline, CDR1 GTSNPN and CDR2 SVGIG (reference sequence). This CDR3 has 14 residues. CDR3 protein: CAWSVGTRNQPQHF. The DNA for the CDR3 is TGTGCCTGGAGTGTAGGGACAAGGAATCAGCCCCAGCATTTT.

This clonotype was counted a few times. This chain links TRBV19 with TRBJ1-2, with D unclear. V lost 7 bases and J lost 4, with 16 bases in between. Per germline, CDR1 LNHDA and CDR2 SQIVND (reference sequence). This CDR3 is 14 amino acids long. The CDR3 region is CASTEREAPYGYTF. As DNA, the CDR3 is TGTGCCAGTACCGAGAGGGAGGCCCCCTATGGCTACACCTTC.

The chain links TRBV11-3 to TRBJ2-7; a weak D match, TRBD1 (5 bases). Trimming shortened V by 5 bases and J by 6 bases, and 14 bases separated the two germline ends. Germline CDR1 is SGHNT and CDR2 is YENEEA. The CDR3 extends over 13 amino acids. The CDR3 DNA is TGTGCCAGCAGCCTAGGACAATCTCGCGAGCAGTACTTC. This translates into CASSLGQSREQYF.

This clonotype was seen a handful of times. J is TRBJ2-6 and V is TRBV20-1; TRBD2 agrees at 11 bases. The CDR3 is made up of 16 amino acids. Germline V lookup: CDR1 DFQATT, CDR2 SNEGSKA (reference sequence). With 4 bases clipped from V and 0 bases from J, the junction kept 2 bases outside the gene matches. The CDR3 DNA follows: TGCAGTGCTATTAGCGGGGGGGCCTCTGGGGCCAACGTCCTGACTTTC. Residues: CSAISGGASGANVLTF.

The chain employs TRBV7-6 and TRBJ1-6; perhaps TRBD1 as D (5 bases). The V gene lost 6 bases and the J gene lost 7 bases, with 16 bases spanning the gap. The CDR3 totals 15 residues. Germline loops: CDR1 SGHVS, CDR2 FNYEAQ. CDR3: CASSTGTGGNSPLHF. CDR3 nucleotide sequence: TGTGCCAGCAGTACTGGGACTGGCGGGAATTCACCCCTCCACTTT.

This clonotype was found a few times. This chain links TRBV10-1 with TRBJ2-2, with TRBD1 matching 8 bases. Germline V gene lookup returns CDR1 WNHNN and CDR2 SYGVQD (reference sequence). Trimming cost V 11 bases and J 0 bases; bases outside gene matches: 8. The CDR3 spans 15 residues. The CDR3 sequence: CAFPGGRANTGELFF. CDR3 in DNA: TGCGCCTTCCCAGGGGGCCGGGCGAACACCGGGGAGCTGTTTTTT.

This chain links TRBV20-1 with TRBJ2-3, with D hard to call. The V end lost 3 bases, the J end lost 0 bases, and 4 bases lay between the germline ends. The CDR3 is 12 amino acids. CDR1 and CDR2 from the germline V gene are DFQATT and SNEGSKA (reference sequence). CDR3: CSASPSTDTQYF. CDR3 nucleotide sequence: TGCAGTGCTAGCCCCAGCACAGATACGCAGTATTTT.